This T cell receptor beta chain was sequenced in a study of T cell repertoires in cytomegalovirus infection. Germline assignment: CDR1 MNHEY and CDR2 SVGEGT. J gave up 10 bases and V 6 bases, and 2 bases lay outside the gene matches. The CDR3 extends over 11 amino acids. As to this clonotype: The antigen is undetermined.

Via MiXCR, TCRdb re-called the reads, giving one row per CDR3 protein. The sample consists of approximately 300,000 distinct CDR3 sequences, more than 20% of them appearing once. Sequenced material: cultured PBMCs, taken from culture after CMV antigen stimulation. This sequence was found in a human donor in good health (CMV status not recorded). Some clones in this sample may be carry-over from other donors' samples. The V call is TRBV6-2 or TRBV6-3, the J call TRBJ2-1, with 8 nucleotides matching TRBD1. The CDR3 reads CASRRQGEQFF. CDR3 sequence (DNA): TGTGCCAGCAGACGACAGGGGGAGCAGTTCTTC.